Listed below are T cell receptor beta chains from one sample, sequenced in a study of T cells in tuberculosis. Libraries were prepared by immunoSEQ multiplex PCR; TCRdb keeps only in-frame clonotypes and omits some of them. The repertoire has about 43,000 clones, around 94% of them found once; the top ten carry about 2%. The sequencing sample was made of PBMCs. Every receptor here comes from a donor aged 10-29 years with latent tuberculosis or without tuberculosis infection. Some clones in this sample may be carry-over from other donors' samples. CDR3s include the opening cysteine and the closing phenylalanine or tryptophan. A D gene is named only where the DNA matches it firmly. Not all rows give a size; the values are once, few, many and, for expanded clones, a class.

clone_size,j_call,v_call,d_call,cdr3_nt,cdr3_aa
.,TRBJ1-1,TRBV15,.,TGTGCCACCAGCTCCCATGACAGAGAGAACACTGAAGCTTTCTTT,CATSSHDRENTEAFF
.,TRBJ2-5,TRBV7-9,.,TGTGCCAGCAGCTTGGGACTGCCCTTTTTTGAGACCCAGTACTTC,CASSLGLPFFETQYF
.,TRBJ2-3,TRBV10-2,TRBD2,TGCGCCTGCAGACTAGCGGGAGACACAGATACGCAGTATTTT,CACRLAGDTDTQYF
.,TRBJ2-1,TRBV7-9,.,TGTGCCAGCACCCTGATGATAGCGGTCAATGAGCAGTTCTTC,CASTLMIAVNEQFF
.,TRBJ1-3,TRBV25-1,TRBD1,TGTGCCACCACACAGGGGACCCCTGGAAACACCATATATTTT,CATTQGTPGNTIYF
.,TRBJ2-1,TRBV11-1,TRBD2,TGTGCCAGCAGCCCAAGGACTAGCGGGAGACGGAGCTCCTACAATGAGCAGTTCTTC,CASSPRTSGRRSSYNEQFF
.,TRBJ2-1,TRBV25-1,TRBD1,TGTGCCAGCAGTGAACAGACAGGGAATCCCTACAATGAGCAGTTCTTC,CASSEQTGNPYNEQFF
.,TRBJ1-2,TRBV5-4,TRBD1,TGTGCCAGCAGCGTGGGGACAGCGAACTATGGCTACACCTTC,CASSVGTANYGYTF
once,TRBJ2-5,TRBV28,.,TGTGCCAGCAGATTGGATGGACACCGGCAAGAGACCCAGTACTTC,CASRLDGHRQETQYF
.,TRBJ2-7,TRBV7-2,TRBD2,TGTGCCAGCAGCTTAGGTAGCGGGAGTAACTACGAGCAGTACTTC,CASSLGSGSNYEQYF
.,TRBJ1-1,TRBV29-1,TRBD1,TGCAGCGCACAAGGGGGCGAGCGCACTGAAGCTTTCTTT,CSAQGGERTEAFF
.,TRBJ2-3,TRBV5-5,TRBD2,TGTGCCAGCTCACCTTGGGCTAGCGGAGGAGATACGCAGTATTTT,CASSPWASGGDTQYF